These T cell receptor beta chains were read from a single sample in a study of OX40 agonist ivuxolimab in advanced cancers. Profiled with immunoSEQ multiplex PCR; TCRdb holds only in-frame clones, not every one. The sample comprises about 28,000 clones, about four fifths of which are singletons, and around 26% rests with the top ten. This sample comprised CD4+ or CD8+ T cells sorted from blood, obtained in a trial of the OX40 agonist ivuxolimab. All receptors derive from an adult with an advanced solid tumor such as melanoma, head and neck, liver or kidney cancer. Each CDR3 is given with its conserved first and last residue. The D gene is left open where the match is weak. Size is omitted from some rows. Given values are once, few, many or a class for expanded clones.

abundance	v_gene	d_gene	j_gene	CDR3aa	CDR3nt
-	TRBV6-6	-	TRBJ2-1	CASSYTTANEQFF	TGTGCCAGCAGTTACACGACCGCTAATGAGCAGTTCTTC
-	TRBV14	-	TRBJ2-5	CASSLGDWEETQYF	TGTGCCAGCAGCCTAGGGGACTGGGAAGAGACCCAGTACTTC
-	TRBV14	TRBD2	TRBJ2-1	CASSKLAGGNNEQFF	TGTGCCAGCAGCAAACTAGCGGGAGGAAACAATGAGCAGTTCTTC
-	TRBV4-3	-	TRBJ1-4	CASSQESGFFEKLFF	TGCGCCAGCAGCCAAGAATCAGGGTTTTTTGAAAAACTGTTTTTT
-	TRBV5-1	-	TRBJ1-1	CASRDSGGTEAFF	TGCGCCAGCAGAGACAGCGGGGGGACTGAAGCTTTCTTT
-	TRBV25-1	TRBD2	TRBJ2-1	CASSRGVLEQFF	TGTGCCAGCAGCCGGGGGGTCCTTGAGCAGTTCTTC
few	TRBV19	TRBD1	TRBJ1-5	CASSTTLQGYNQPQHF	TGTGCCAGTAGTACCACCTTACAGGGGTACAATCAGCCCCAGCATTTT
-	TRBV5-1	TRBD2	TRBJ2-1	CASSPGLAVGNEQFF	TGCGCCAGCAGCCCGGGACTAGCGGTGGGGAATGAGCAGTTCTTC
-	TRBV13	-	TRBJ2-3	CASSQVPASTDTQYF	TGTGCCAGCAGCCAAGTCCCGGCTAGCACAGATACGCAGTATTTT
-	TRBV6-5	-	TRBJ2-5	CASSYGTDTGGETQYF	TGTGCCAGCAGTTACGGAACGGACACCGGAGGGGAGACCCAGTACTTC
-	TRBV7-3	TRBD2	TRBJ2-1	CASSYSGRGPNEQFF	TGTGCCAGCAGCTATAGCGGGAGGGGGCCAAATGAGCAGTTCTTC
once	TRBV2	-	TRBJ2-4	CASSEWQGLAKNIQYF	TGTGCCAGCAGTGAATGGCAGGGCCTAGCCAAAAACATTCAGTACTTC
-	TRBV6-5	-	TRBJ2-7	CASGPSYEQYF	TGTGCCAGTGGTCCCTCCTACGAGCAGTACTTC
-	TRBV4-1	TRBD2	TRBJ2-5	CASSPLAGGPLRETQYF	TGCGCCAGCAGCCCCCTCGCGGGAGGTCCTCTCCGAGAGACCCAGTACTTC
-	TRBV11-2	-	TRBJ2-3	CASSFEPSDTQYF	TGTGCCAGCAGCTTCGAACCGTCGGATACGCAGTATTTT
-	TRBV10-3	-	TRBJ2-2	CASWDTSNTGELFF	TGTGCATCCTGGGACACTTCGAACACCGGGGAGCTGTTTTTT
-	TRBV5-5	-	TRBJ1-2	CASSPGTNYGYTF	TGTGCCAGCAGCCCGGGGACGAATTATGGCTACACCTTC
-	TRBV10-3	TRBD1	TRBJ2-7	CAVSQGASYEQYF	TGTGCCGTATCGCAGGGGGCGTCCTACGAGCAGTACTTC
-	TRBV19	TRBD1	TRBJ2-7	CASSIGTAYEQYF	TGTGCCAGTAGTATTGGGACAGCTTACGAGCAGTACTTC
-	TRBV11-2	-	TRBJ2-5	CASSLVTEQETQYF	TGTGCCAGCAGCTTAGTGACGGAACAAGAGACCCAGTACTTC
-	TRBV7-2	-	TRBJ1-1	CASSPGDVYMNTEAFF	TGTGCCAGCAGTCCAGGAGACGTATACATGAACACTGAAGCTTTCTTT
-	TRBV10-1	TRBD1	TRBJ1-2	CADREGYSGYTF	TGCGCCGACAGGGAGGGCTATAGTGGCTACACCTTC
-	TRBV29-1	TRBD1	TRBJ2-7	CSVKKVGQGYEQYF	TGCAGCGTCAAGAAGGTGGGACAGGGGTACGAGCAGTACTTC
few	TRBV30	-	TRBJ1-1	CAWSRDTEAFF	TGTGCCTGGAGTAGAGACACTGAAGCTTTCTTT
-	TRBV19	-	TRBJ2-2	CASRTGPSEGGELFF	TGTGCCAGCCGTACCGGGCCCTCCGAAGGCGGGGAGCTGTTTTTT
-	TRBV15	TRBD2	TRBJ2-7	CATSRARDYAYEQYF	TGTGCCACCAGCAGAGCCAGGGACTACGCCTACGAGCAGTACTTC
-	TRBV4-1	-	TRBJ2-1	CASSPNGDEQFF	TGCGCCAGCAGCCCAAATGGGGATGAGCAGTTCTTC
-	TRBV6-5	-	TRBJ1-1	CASGLGGNTEAFF	TGTGCCAGCGGACTTGGGGGTAACACTGAAGCTTTCTTT
-	TRBV7-3	-	TRBJ1-1	CASSSTGATEAFF	TGTGCCAGCAGCTCAACGGGAGCCACTGAAGCTTTCTTT
-	TRBV6-7	-	TRBJ2-7	CASSYSTARPLAYEQYF	TGTGCCAGCAGTTACTCTACCGCTAGACCCTTAGCCTACGAGCAGTACTTC
-	TRBV7-9	-	TRBJ1-1	CASSLVTQNTEAFF	TGTGCCAGCAGCTTAGTAACACAGAACACTGAAGCTTTCTTT